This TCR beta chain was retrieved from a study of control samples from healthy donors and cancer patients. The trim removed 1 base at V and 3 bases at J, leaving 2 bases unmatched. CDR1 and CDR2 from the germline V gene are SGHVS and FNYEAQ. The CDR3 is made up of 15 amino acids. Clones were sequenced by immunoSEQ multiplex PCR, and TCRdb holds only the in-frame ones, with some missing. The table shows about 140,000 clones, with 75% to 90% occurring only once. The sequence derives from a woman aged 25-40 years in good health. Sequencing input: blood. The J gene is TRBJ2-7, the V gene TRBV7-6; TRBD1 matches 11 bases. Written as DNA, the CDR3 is TGTGCCAGCAGCTTAGTCGGGACAGGGGGCTACGAGCAGTACTTC. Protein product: CASSLVGTGGYEQYF. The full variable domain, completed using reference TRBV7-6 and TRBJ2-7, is GAGVSQSPRYKVTKRGQDVALRCDPISGHVSLYWYRQALGQGPEFLTYFNYEAQQDKSGLPNDRFSAERPEGSISTLTIQRTEQRDSAMYRCASSLVGTGGYEQYFGPGTRLTVT.